The T cell receptor (beta chain) described here comes from a study of cytomegalovirus exposure and HLA in healthy donors. This clone was found a few times. CDR1 is LNHDA and CDR2 is SQIVND in the germline V gene (reference sequence). Losses at the gene ends were 9 bases for V and 6 bases for J; bases not matched to a gene: 7. The CDR3 is made up of 13 amino acids. The PCR made use of 60 Vbeta and 13 Jbeta primers. Measured with immunoSEQ multiplex PCR; TCRdb has only the in-frame clones, and not every one. The table includes approximately 53,000 clones, 77% detected once. Sequenced sample: PBMCs. The TCR comes from a woman aged 40 to 50 in good health and CMV-seropositive. The rearrangement uses TRBV19 and TRBJ1-1; TRBD1 aligns across 10 bases. The CDR3 here is CASKRQGASEAFF. CDR3 sequence (DNA): TGTGCCAGCAAACGACAGGGGGCTTCTGAAGCTTTCTTT. Together with reference TRBV19 and TRBJ1-1, the CDR3 gives the full variable domain: DGGITQSPKYLFRKEGQNVTLSCEQNLNHDAMYWYRQDPGQGLRLIYYSQIVNDFQKGDIAEGYSVSREKKESFPLTVTSAQKNPTAFYLCASKRQGASEAFFGQGTRLTVV.